Each of the 13 T cell receptor beta chains below was sequenced from the same sample in a study of T cell responses to AZD1222 COVID-19 vaccine (dated by TCRdb to about 2021). Library creation used the immunoSEQ multiplex PCR assay. TCRdb holds this immuneACCESS table with in-frame rearrangements only. Some clones are missing; in checked studies, unresolved V genes explain under half, and the rest has no known cause. In this sample the table shows about 76,000 clones, 88% of which occur a single time. Approximately 10% of the sample comes from the top ten. The meaning of the sample's time point label: baseline before first vaccination. The source was peripheral blood, collected on day 0 of AZD1222 vaccination. These receptor sequences come from an adult in good health.

The V and J genes are TRBV2 and TRBJ1-5; 8 nucleotides agree with TRBD1. Per the germline V gene, CDR1 is SNHLY and CDR2 is FYNNEI. The junction had 8 bases not matched to a gene; V was cut back by 7 bases and J by 0 bases. This CDR3 is 16 amino acids long. The CDR3, as DNA: TGTGCCAGCACCAGGGGGGACAGGAGTAGCAATCAGCCCCAGCATTTT. Its protein product is CASTRGDRSSNQPQHF.

J is TRBJ2-1 and V is TRBV5-1, with 7 nucleotides matching TRBD2. This CDR3 is built from 14 residues. Trimming removed 6 bases from V and 5 bases from J; junction bases left unmatched: 8. From germline, CDR1 is SGHRS and CDR2 YFSETQ. CDR3: CASKTSQVDNEQFF. CDR3 coding DNA: TGCGCCAGCAAGACTAGCCAAGTTGACAATGAGCAGTTCTTC.

V gene TRBV10-3 combines with J gene TRBJ1-6; TRBD1 is a possible D gene (6 bases). With 7 bases removed from V and 5 bases from J, the gap between germline ends came to 9 bases. Germline assignment: CDR1 ENHRY and CDR2 SYGVKD. This CDR3 has 13 residues. CDR3 region: CAIKDSDNSPLHF. The CDR3 DNA reads TGTGCCATCAAGGACAGTGATAATTCACCCCTCCACTTT.

This rearrangement joins TRBV7-2 to TRBJ2-2; D gene ambiguous. Germline V gene data show CDR1 as SGHTA and CDR2 as FQGNSA. This CDR3 is 15 amino acids long. V was cut by 1 base and J by 1 base, with 7 bases left in between. The CDR3 region has the DNA TGTGCCAGCAGCTTAGGACGGCAGAACACCGGGGAGCTGTTTTTT. Translation: CASSLGRQNTGELFF.

This clone was detected once. J is TRBJ1-5 and V is TRBV28; a possible D gene is TRBD1 (5 bases). V was cut by 7 bases and J by 5 bases, with 15 bases left in between. The CDR3 is 14 amino acids. Germline loops: CDR1 MDHEN, CDR2 SYDVKM. DNA of the CDR3: TGTGCCAGCACCCCCGAGGAGGGGTATCAGCCCCAGCATTTT. Translation: CASTPEEGYQPQHF.

The gene calls are TRBV6-5 and TRBJ2-1, with unresolved D. Germline CDR1 MNHEY, CDR2 SVGAGI. This CDR3 spans 15 amino acids. Trimming took off 5 bases at V and 2 bases at J, with 13 bases between the two ends. The CDR3 DNA is TGTGCCAGCAGTCAGGAGTTTGGGACCTACAATGAGCAGTTCTTC. Residues: CASSQEFGTYNEQFF.

The rearrangement joins TRBV4-1 to TRBJ2-3; 13 bases map to TRBD2. V gave up 4 bases and J gave up 4 bases; unmatched junction bases: 5. The V gene's germline CDR1 is MGHRA and CDR2 YSYEKL. CDR3 length: 16 residues. In DNA form, the CDR3 reads TGCGCCAGCAGCCGAGGACTAGCGGGAGCTTCAGATACGCAGTATTTT. Translation gives CASSRGLAGASDTQYF.

This clone was recorded only once. The chain has TRBV7-9 and TRBJ1-2; D is perhaps TRBD1 (6 bases). Between the trimmed V and J ends, which lost 1 base and 4 bases, there was a span of 13 bases. CDR1 is SEHNR and CDR2 is FQNEAQ in the germline V gene (reference sequence). The CDR3 spans 15 residues. The CDR3 region has the DNA TGTGCCAGCAGCTTAGACAGGGACCGTGCCTATGGCTACACCTTC. It encodes CASSLDRDRAYGYTF.

The chain links TRBV7-9 to TRBJ1-1, with TRBD1 matching over 10 bases. The germline V gene encodes CDR1 SEHNR and CDR2 FQNEAQ (reference sequence). V lost 1 base to trimming and J lost 5 bases; unmatched junction nucleotides: 1. The CDR3 is 14 residues long. CDR3 loop: CASSLEGQGTEAFF. The CDR3 coding sequence is TGTGCCAGCAGCTTAGAGGGACAGGGGACTGAAGCTTTCTTT. Using reference TRBV7-9 and TRBJ1-1 for the parts outside the CDR3, the full variable domain is DTGVSQNPRHKITKRGQNVTFRCDPISEHNRLYWYRQTLGQGPEFLTYFQNEAQLEKSRLLSDRFSAERPKGSFSTLEIQRTEQGDSAMYLCASSLEGQGTEAFFGQGTRLTVV.

There are a few counts of this clone. This chain uses TRBV7-2 with TRBJ1-6; a possible D gene is TRBD1 (5 bases). Germline V gene data show CDR1 as SGHTA and CDR2 as FQGNSA. The CDR3 contains 16 residues. Trimming stripped 2 bases from V and 8 bases from J, with 16 bases between. CDR3 residues: CASSLLSGYLDSPLHF. DNA of the CDR3: TGTGCCAGCAGCTTATTATCAGGGTACCTAGATTCACCCCTCCACTTT.

The chain recombines TRBV5-1 with TRBJ1-1, with D possibly matching TRBD1 (5 bases). This CDR3 is 13 amino acids long. Trimming took off 4 bases at V and 4 bases at J, with 11 bases between the two ends. Germline lookup yields CDR1 SGHRS and CDR2 YFSETQ. The DNA for the CDR3 is TGCGCCAGCAGCCTCAGGGTGGGCACTGAAGCTTTCTTT. The encoded protein is CASSLRVGTEAFF.

The chain carries TRBV28 and TRBJ1-4; D unresolved. Germline CDR1 and CDR2: MDHEN and SYDVKM. The CDR3 has 15 residues. The V and J ends lost 6 bases and 0 bases respectively, with 11 bases between them. CDR3 in amino acids: CASRYGPSTNEKLFF. The CDR3 nucleotides are TGTGCCAGCAGATACGGCCCCTCAACTAATGAAAAACTGTTTTTT.

In its sample, this clone was seen a few times. The chain couples TRBV2 to TRBJ2-1, with 9 nucleotides matching TRBD1. Germline V gene lookup returns CDR1 SNHLY and CDR2 FYNNEI. J lost 6 bases, V lost 6 bases, and 18 bases had no gene match. This CDR3 contains 18 residues. The CDR3 DNA sequence: TGTGCCAGCAGAACGACTAGCTGGGCGAGACAGGGGGGCAATGAGCAGTTCTTC. It specifies CASRTTSWARQGGNEQFF.